Described below is a single T cell receptor beta chain sequence and its context. Its binding antigen is unknown. No quality values exist for individual bases; no much larger clone is one base distant. Another Seattle source contributed samples from volunteer blood donors who had recovered from COVID-19. The collaborating institutions used their own protocols to collect whole blood in K2EDTA tubes. For TCRbeta analysis, collaborator samples were shipped as frozen whole blood, as isolated PBMCs, or as DNA extracted from either sample type. The record originates from a study of blood T cell repertoires in COVID-19 (TCRdb year 2020). Some background on the complete study: Samples from collaborators originated in the United States, Italy and Spain and spanned both the acute and convalescent phases of COVID-19. The prospective study material was composed of cDNA or gDNA derived from T cells, B-cell-depleted T cells, or PBMCs. Subjects who had been exposed to COVID-19, were actively infected with it, or had recovered from it provided the deeply sampled blood TCRbeta repertoires that made up the dataset. The repertoires were made available in a free public database intended to serve as a resource for research on the immune response to SARS-CoV-2. The samples were drawn from two sources: the first 160 participants of the ongoing ImmuneRACE study, and 1,254 subjects contributed by 6 global collaborators. A de-identified subject ID, COVID-19 status, age in years and sex were almost always included in the sample metadata. Where HLA class I and class II types were available, the types were taken from metadata supplied by the sample provider, not from assay-based typing.

Summary of the overall study and its limitations: How much clinical and demographic metadata was included differed by source and by participant, and the metadata was provided uncurated.

The CDR3 starts with the cysteine, ends with the phenylalanine, and has 15 residues. The kept DNA is CDR3 alone, 45 bases in frame from the first base. The V end loses 0 bases and the J end loses 6 bases, and a stretch of 15 bases separates them. Looking up the germline V gene yields CDR1 SGHRS and CDR2 YFSETQ. TCRbeta CDR3 regions were amplified from genomic DNA by means of the immunoSEQ Assay, a bias-controlled multiplex PCR. In the original analysis: Within the assay, amplification of reference gene primers was used to estimate how many nucleated cells each sample contained. Sequence reads were collapsed and filtered to measure the absolute abundance of every unique TCRbeta CDR3 rearrangement. For each sample, productive Simpson clonality was calculated as the square root of Simpson's diversity index across productive rearrangements. TCRdb carries this immuneACCESS record with in-frame sequences only. Its versions omit some clonotypes, under half of them owing to an unresolved V gene in the studies checked, with the rest unexplained. The DNA was the basis for D and trimming; V, J and clone size are from that table. The sample contains roughly 240,000 clones, about 89% of them found a single time. The ten top clones hold under 2% of the sample.

The clonotype originates from a woman aged 55-69 years who had recovered from COVID-19. Material: peripheral blood. The sequence is built from TRBV5-1 and TRBJ1-1; TRBD1 might be the D gene, on 5 matching bases. The CDR3 reads CASSLVQTATSEAFF. The nucleotide sequence is given as TGCGCCAGCAGCTTGGTACAGACAGCGACTTCTGAAGCTTTCTTT. Beyond the CDR3, the reference TRBV5-1 and TRBJ1-1 genes provide the residues; the full variable domain reads: KAGVTQTPRYLIKTRGQQVTLSCSPISGHRSVSWYQQTPGQGLQFLFEYFSETQRNKGNFPGRFSGRQFSNSRSEMNVSTLELGDSALYLCASSLVQTATSEAFFGQGTRLTVV.